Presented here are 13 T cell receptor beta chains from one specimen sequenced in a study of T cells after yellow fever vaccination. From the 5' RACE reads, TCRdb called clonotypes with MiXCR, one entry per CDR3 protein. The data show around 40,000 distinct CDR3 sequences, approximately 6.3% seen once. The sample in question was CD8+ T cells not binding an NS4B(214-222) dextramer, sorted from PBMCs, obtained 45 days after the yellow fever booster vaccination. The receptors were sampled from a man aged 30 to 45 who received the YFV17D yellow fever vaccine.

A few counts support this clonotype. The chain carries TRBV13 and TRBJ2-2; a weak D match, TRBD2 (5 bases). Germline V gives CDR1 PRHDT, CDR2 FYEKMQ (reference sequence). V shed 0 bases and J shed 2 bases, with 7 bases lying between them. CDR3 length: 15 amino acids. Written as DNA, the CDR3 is TGTGCCAGCAGCTTAGGAGGGAGAAACACCGGGGAGCTGTTTTTT. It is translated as CASSLGGRNTGELFF.

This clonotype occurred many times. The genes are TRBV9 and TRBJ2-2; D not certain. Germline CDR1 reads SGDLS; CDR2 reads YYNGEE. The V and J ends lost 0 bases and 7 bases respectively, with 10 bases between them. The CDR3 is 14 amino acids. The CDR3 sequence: CASSVADPSGELFF. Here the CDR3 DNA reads TGTGCCAGCAGCGTAGCTGACCCGAGCGGGGAGCTGTTTTTT.

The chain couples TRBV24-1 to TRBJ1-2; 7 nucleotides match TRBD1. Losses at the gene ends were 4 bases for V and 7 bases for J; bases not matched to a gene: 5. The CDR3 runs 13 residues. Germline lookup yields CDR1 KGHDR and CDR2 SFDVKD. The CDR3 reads CATSERTGVGYTF. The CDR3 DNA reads TGTGCCACCAGTGAGCGAACAGGGGTTGGCTACACCTTC.

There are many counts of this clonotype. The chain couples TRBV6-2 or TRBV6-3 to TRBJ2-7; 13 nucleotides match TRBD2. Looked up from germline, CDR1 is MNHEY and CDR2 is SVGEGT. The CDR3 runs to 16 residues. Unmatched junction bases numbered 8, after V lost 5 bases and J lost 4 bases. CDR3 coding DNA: TGTGCCAGCAGTGATCGGACTAGCGGGAGTTTATACGAGCAGTACTTC. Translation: CASSDRTSGSLYEQYF.

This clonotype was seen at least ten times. CDR3 coding DNA: TGTGCCAGCAGTTACTCGCAGGACTCCTACGAGCAGTACTTC. Amino acids: CASSYSQDSYEQYF. V usage is TRBV6-5 and J usage is TRBJ2-7; D is undetermined. CDR3 length: 14 amino acids. The V gene's germline CDR1 is MNHEY and CDR2 SVGAGI. V dropped 0 bases and J dropped 0 bases, with 6 bases sitting between them.

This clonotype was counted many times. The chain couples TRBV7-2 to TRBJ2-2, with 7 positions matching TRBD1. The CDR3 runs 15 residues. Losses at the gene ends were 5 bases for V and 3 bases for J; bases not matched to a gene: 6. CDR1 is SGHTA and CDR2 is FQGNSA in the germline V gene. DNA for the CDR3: TGTGCCAGCAGCGAATGGGACAGACACACCGGGGAGCTGTTTTTT. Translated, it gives CASSEWDRHTGELFF. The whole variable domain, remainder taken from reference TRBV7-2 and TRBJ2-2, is GAGVSQSPSNKVTEKGKDVELRCDPISGHTALYWYRQSLGQGLEFLIYFQGNSAPDKSGLPSDRFSAERTGGSVSTLTIQRTQQEDSAVYLCASSEWDRHTGELFFGEGSRLTVL.

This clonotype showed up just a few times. CDR3 DNA sequence: TGTGCCAGCAGCTCTCCGGTCGGGCGAGAGACCCAGTACTTC. Translated: CASSSPVGRETQYF. The chain carries TRBV11-2 and TRBJ2-5; no clear D. Trimming left V 4 bases short and J 4 bases short, with 13 bases between. Germline loops: CDR1 SGHAT, CDR2 FQNNGV. The CDR3 length is 14 residues.

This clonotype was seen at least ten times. CDR3 in amino acids: CSASPAGSTDTQYF. The CDR3 bases are TGCAGCGCGAGCCCGGCAGGTAGCACAGATACGCAGTATTTT. The chain couples TRBV29-1 to TRBJ2-3; no clear D gene. The CDR3 loop spans 14 amino acids. Trimming stripped 7 bases from V and 0 bases from J, with 14 bases between. Looked up from germline, CDR1 is SQVTM and CDR2 is ANQGSEA.

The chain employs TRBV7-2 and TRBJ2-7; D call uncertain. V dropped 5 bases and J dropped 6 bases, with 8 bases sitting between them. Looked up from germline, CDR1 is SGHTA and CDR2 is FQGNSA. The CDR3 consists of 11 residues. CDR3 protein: CASSLIFEQYF. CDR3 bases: TGTGCCAGCAGCCTTATTTTCGAGCAGTACTTC.

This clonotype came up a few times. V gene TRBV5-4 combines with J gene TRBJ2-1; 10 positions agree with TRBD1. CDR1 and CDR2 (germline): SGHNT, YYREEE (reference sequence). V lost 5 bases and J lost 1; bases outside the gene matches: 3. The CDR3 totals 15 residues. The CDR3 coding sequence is TGTGCCAGCAGTGACAGGGGGCTATCCTACAATGAGCAGTTCTTC. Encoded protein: CASSDRGLSYNEQFF. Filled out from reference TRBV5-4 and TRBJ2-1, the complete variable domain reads ETGVTQSPTHLIKTRGQQVTLRCSSQSGHNTVSWYQQALGQGPQFIFQYYREEENGRGNFPPRFSGLQFPNYSSELNVNALELDDSALYLCASSDRGLSYNEQFFGPGTRLTVL.

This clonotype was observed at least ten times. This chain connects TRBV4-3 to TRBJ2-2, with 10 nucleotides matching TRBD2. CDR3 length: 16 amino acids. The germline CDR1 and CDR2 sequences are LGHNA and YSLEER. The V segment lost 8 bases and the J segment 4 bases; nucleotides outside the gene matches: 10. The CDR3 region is CASGSGRGLVTGELFF. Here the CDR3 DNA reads TGCGCCAGCGGGAGCGGGAGGGGCCTTGTCACCGGGGAGCTGTTTTTT.

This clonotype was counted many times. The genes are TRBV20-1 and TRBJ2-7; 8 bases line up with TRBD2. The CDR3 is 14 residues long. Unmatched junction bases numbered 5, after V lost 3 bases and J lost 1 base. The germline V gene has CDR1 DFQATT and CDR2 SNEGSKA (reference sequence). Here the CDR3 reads CSASSGRSSYEQYF. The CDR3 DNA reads TGCAGTGCTAGCAGCGGGAGAAGTTCCTACGAGCAGTACTTC.

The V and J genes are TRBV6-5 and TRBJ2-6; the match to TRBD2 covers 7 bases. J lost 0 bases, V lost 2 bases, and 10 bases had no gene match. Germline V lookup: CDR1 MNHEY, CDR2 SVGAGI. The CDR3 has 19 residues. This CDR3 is CASSYELATSYSGANVLTF. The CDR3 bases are TGTGCCAGCAGTTACGAACTAGCGACTTCCTACTCTGGGGCCAACGTCCTGACTTTC.